This T cell receptor (beta chain) comes out of a study of cytomegalovirus exposure and HLA in healthy donors (dated by TCRdb to about 2017). Broadly, across the study: An earlier analysis of several hundred of the donors reported around 280 Gb of sequence data and about 120 million unique TCR beta sequences obtained from some 200 million T cells. An early release covering roughly 600 HLA-typed donors comprised 300 to 350 gigabases of sequencing data and some 79 million unique TCR sequences. Of the 350 to 450 genotyped donors, around 81% fell in the genetic ancestry cluster associated with self-reported Caucasian donors. The aim of the study was to test whether cataloging public T cell receptors could identify signatures of past pathogen exposure. The study profiled the T cell repertoires of fewer than 850 subjects by immunosequencing and related them to cytomegalovirus serostatus. Besides the first cohort of 550 to 750 subjects, a separate validation cohort made up of 120 different subjects was used. To predict cytomegalovirus infection status, the study brought together high-throughput TCR immunosequencing, statistical association of individual TCRs with disease status, and machine learning. In a later analysis, previously published TCR beta repertoires from hundreds of donors were re-analyzed and high-resolution HLA genotyping was added so that TCR occurrence patterns could be studied. Rather than using new phenotypic data, the later analysis identified candidate immune exposures from TCR beta sequences and from how often those sequences occurred across donors. To decide whether each TCR beta V gene segment behaved as functional or pseudogenic, an earlier analysis of some 600 of the donors relied on high-throughput TCR beta sequencing. Donor age, sex, ethnicity and CMV serostatus were collected together with the repertoire data. A later genetic analysis used genome-wide SNP genotypes for about 55% of the 666 donors, treating that subset as a discovery cohort. All discovery cohort repertoires had been generated using a single sequencing platform. HLA typing included class I and class II loci at four-digit resolution. Typing coverage varied by locus: 629-630 donors for A, B, C, DRB1 and DQB1; 500 to 550 for DQA1; some 610 for DPA1; some 470 for DPB1. Because of strong linkage in the cohort, roughly five DR-DQ haplotypes were treated as single units for association and clustering. Among almost 400 genotyped donors of the cohort, an average of approximately 250,000 unique TCR beta nucleotide sequences were sequenced per donor, roughly 18% of them non-productive. The full study reports these points: Linkage disequilibrium might explain the correlated functional status among segregating V segments, but an unknown experimental factor could not be ruled out. In vitro tests confirmed that a few of the cytomegalovirus-associated TCR beta chains recognize cytomegalovirus antigens. A cluster of highly shared sequence variants was judged likely to represent a technical artifact of the sequencing pipeline. An earlier analysis of some 560 of the donors showed that most TCR beta V segments appeared in productive rearrangements either about 87% or about 30% of the time, which broadly matched IMGT annotations. In both the original and validation cohorts, the classifier was reported to diagnose cytomegalovirus status with high specificity and sensitivity. Because HLA typing was unavailable for some donors at each locus, only the typed subset was used in association tests. A later analysis associated about 17,000 TCR beta sequences with specific HLA alleles at a false discovery rate of 0.05. When HLA alleles, especially DR and DQ, strongly co-occurred, attributing TCR associations to individual alleles was difficult. Most TCR sequences were seen in very few donors, while some public TCRs were found in many individuals. A later analysis found that TCR association rates varied across HLA loci, with DRB1 alleles showing the most associated TCRs and HLA-C alleles the fewest. Compared with equally common non-associated chains, HLA-associated TCR beta chains in a later analysis were more clonally expanded and had lower generation probabilities. In a later analysis, several top co-occurrence clusters were reported to appear linked to parvovirus B19, influenza, CMV and Epstein-Barr virus. Immune exposure information for the cohort was limited to CMV serostatus. An association between a missense DCLRE1C variant and V-gene and J-gene trimming of TCR beta chains was found in a later genetic analysis and replicated in an independent cohort. Because the 87-base-pair reads could not distinguish some IMGT-functional V segments, including TRBV6-2 and TRBV6-3, those segments were excluded. A total of about 150 TCR beta chains were listed by the study as associated with cytomegalovirus. The authors suggested that the approach could potentially be extended to other disease states and immunological phenotypes. In a later analysis, most CMV-associated TCR beta chains were found to appear HLA-restricted, with HLA associations seemingly driven largely by CMV exposure. According to a later genetic analysis, donors in an Asian-associated ancestry cluster had fewer N-insertions in productive TCRs than the approximately 690-donor mean. The earlier analysis of about 600 of the donors excluded over 15 rarely observed V segments, including chromosome 9 orphons, because counts were too low. Only TCR beta chains were sequenced in this cohort, and the absence of alpha or paired-chain data limited detectable features. The presence/absence analyses assumed that sequencing depth was roughly uniform across donors, and that assumption may not be true. A further reported finding was that TCR beta sequences accurately predicted the HLA-A and HLA-B alleles for most subjects in the first cohort.

Libraries were constructed by the immunoSEQ multiplex PCR assay. A mixture of 60 forward primers for TCR Vbeta segments and 13 reverse primers for TCR Jbeta segments was used in the multiplex PCR. Amplification of the CDR3 region of rearranged TCR beta genes was performed with a multiplex PCR assay on genomic DNA. The Illumina HiSeq System was used to sequence the amplified TCR beta libraries as 87-base-pair reads. The paper's processing steps were these. In a later analysis, tens of millions of unique TCR beta chains were counted across the 500 to 850 repertoires, and approximately 11 million of these chains were shared by at least two donors. Raw reads were error-corrected and collapsed into unique sequences by a nearest-neighbor algorithm in which closely related sequences were merged to remove PCR and sequencing errors. Alignment of CDR3 sequences to IMGT reference sequences was used to assign V, D and J gene segments. For a sequence to be retained, a match of at least six nucleotides to both a V gene segment and a J gene segment was required. A rearrangement was called productive if the CDR3 had no stop codons and remained in frame with V and J, and every other rearrangement was called non-productive. CDR3 was defined according to IMGT convention as the region running from the second conserved V-encoded cysteine to the conserved J-encoded phenylalanine. The earlier analysis of approximately 590 of the donors excluded any sequence lacking an unambiguous match to a single V gene segment. An earlier analysis of under 750 of the donors called V segments functional above 56.7% productive rearrangements and segregating when the between-donor standard deviation exceeded 5%. A statistical classification framework was developed to diagnose cytomegalovirus status using the catalog of TCR beta chain sequences. V and J gene assignment, in a later analysis, came from comparing TCR nucleotide sequences with IMGT/GENE-DB human TR gene sequences. In a later analysis, CDR3 sequences and most-parsimonious VDJ recombination scenarios were assigned using the TCRdist pipeline. A later analysis defined each TCR beta chain by its CDR3 amino acid sequence plus V-gene family, and excluded reads lacking a unique V-gene family. As a way to deal with suspected cross-contamination and a sequencing artifact, a later analysis dropped approximately 590 nucleotide sequences that were highly shared and had low generation probability. A later analysis calculated a clonal expansion index for each public chain from normalized within-repertoire ranks of inferred template counts. Generation probabilities in a later analysis came from a VDJ recombination model fitted to out-of-frame rearrangements, and those results were checked against IGoR. In a later analysis, hypergeometric tests were used to score TCR-TCR, TCR-HLA and TCR-CMV co-occurrence, with a repertoire-size bias correction applied to TCR pairs. A later analysis estimated false discovery rates by permuting HLA or CMV assignments 20 times. In a later analysis, co-occurring TCRs were grouped using DBSCAN, and TCRdist sequence similarity was added for clustering within HLA-allele-positive subsets. Co-occurrence clustering excluded repertoires with fewer than 30,000 or more than 120,000 public chains, plus five with anomalous nucleotide sharing. This immuneACCESS table, as held by TCRdb, lists in-frame sequences with V and J called but not all clones. Of the missing ones, under half trace to an unresolved V gene in checked studies; the others have no known cause. V and J calls and clone size are given by that table; D and trimming were obtained from the DNA. The sample table contains about 160,000 clones; only one count was recorded for 70% to 80% of them. The ten largest clones add up to about 9.7% of the sample.

From the cysteine up to the phenylalanine, the CDR3 has a length of 14 residues. CDR3 DNA is the only sequence kept; it has 42 bases, read in frame from the first base. CDR1 SGHRS and CDR2 YFSETQ are derived from the germline V gene. V ends up 4 bases short and J 3 bases short, with an unmatched junction base count of 6. Turning to this clone: The antigen it binds to is not known. No much larger clone is present one base from it, and per-base qualities are unavailable.

In total, roughly 670 healthy bone marrow donors made up the cohort. At the time of sampling, all cohort members were nominally healthy, though unrecorded immune exposures were likely present. The donor tested CMV seropositive, placing the donor among the roughly 300 seropositive members of the cohort. A peripheral blood sample was provided by each donor, and peripheral blood mononuclear cells were used for TCR beta sequencing. The Qiagen DNeasy Blood Extraction Kit was used to extract genomic DNA from the blood cell samples. This chain is built from TRBV5-1 and TRBJ1-1, with 7 bases matching TRBD1. The TCR originated in a man younger than 35 in good health and CMV-seropositive. Sequencing was carried out using PBMCs. The DNA is TGCGCCAGCAGCACAGGGACAGCACACACTGAAGCTTTCTTT. Protein translation: CASSTGTAHTEAFF. Extended through the reference TRBV5-1 and TRBJ1-1 proteins, this CDR3 yields the full variable domain: KAGVTQTPRYLIKTRGQQVTLSCSPISGHRSVSWYQQTPGQGLQFLFEYFSETQRNKGNFPGRFSGRQFSNSRSEMNVSTLELGDSALYLCASSTGTAHTEAFFGQGTRLTVV.